This T cell receptor beta chain was identified in a study of human T cells and chemical hapten exposure. About the study: Sensitization applied 2% DPC to around 2 cm by around 2 cm of upper inner arm skin. DPC 0.01% went on the upper back by patch test, with reading at 6 days.

This clonotype was seen only a few times. Its target is unknown. Study-level findings and limits: Relative to controls, expanded TCRs formed significantly more large CDR3 similarity clusters.

Library construction involved attaching unique molecular identifiers to individual cDNA molecules, which allowed quantitative, reproducible TCR counting. MiXCR was run by TCRdb on the RACE reads, yielding one entry per CDR3 protein. Altogether some 83,000 distinct CDR3 sequences are present, around 10% being singletons, with the ten largest covering about 4.2%. The CDR3 loop spans 14 amino acids. Germline CDR1 reads SGHTA; CDR2 reads FQGNSA. The V end was cut by 3 bases, the J end by 4 bases, with 9 bases between. The time point is: patch test 1, 2 weeks after DPC sensitization. Treatment given: therapeutic diphenylcyclopropenone sensitization with weekly scalp DPC.

This sample comprised whole blood, obtained in connection with sensitization to the hapten diphenylcyclopropenone (DPC). This clonotype originated in a woman aged 50 to 65 with alopecia areata. Some clones in this sample may be carry-over from other donors' samples. The V gene is TRBV7-2, the J gene TRBJ2-2; D ambiguous. CDR3 sequence (DNA): TGTGCCAGCAGCTTTGGCAGATTCACCGGGGAGCTGTTTTTT. As protein: CASSFGRFTGELFF. The full variable domain, with the rest looked up from reference TRBV7-2 and TRBJ2-2, is GAGVSQSPSNKVTEKGKDVELRCDPISGHTALYWYRQSLGQGLEFLIYFQGNSAPDKSGLPSDRFSAERTGGSVSTLTIQRTQQEDSAVYLCASSFGRFTGELFFGEGSRLTVL.